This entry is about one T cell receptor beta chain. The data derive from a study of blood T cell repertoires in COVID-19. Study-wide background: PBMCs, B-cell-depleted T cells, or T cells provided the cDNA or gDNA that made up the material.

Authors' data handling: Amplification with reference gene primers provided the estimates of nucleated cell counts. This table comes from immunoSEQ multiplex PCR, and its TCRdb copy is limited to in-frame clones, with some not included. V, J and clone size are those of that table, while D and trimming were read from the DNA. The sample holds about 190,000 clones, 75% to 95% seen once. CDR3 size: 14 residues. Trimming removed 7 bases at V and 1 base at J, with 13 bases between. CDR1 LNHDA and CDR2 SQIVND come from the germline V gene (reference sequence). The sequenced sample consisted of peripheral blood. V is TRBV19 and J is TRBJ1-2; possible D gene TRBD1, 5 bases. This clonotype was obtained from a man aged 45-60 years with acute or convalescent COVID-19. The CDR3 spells CASTRGKNNYGYTF. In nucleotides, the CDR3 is TGTGCCAGTACCCGGGGGAAAAATAACTATGGCTACACCTTC. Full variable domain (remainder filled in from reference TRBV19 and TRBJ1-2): DGGITQSPKYLFRKEGQNVTLSCEQNLNHDAMYWYRQDPGQGLRLIYYSQIVNDFQKGDIAEGYSVSREKKESFPLTVTSAQKNPTAFYLCASTRGKNNYGYTFGSGTRLTVV.